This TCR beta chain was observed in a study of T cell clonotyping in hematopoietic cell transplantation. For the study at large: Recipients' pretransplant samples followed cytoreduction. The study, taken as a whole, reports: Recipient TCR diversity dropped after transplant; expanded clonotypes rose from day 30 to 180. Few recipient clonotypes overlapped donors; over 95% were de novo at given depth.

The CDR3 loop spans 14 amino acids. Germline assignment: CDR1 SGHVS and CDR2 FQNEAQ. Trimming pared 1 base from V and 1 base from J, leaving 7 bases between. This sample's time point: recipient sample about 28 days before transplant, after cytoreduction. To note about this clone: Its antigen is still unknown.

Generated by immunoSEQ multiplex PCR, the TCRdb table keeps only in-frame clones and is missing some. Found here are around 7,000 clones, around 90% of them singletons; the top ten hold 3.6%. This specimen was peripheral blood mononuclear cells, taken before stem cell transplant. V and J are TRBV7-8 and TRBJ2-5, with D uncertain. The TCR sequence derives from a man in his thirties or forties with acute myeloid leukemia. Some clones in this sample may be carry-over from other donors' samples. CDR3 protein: CASSLVSSQETQYF. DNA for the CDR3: TGTGCCAGCAGCTTAGTTTCCTCCCAAGAGACCCAGTACTTC.